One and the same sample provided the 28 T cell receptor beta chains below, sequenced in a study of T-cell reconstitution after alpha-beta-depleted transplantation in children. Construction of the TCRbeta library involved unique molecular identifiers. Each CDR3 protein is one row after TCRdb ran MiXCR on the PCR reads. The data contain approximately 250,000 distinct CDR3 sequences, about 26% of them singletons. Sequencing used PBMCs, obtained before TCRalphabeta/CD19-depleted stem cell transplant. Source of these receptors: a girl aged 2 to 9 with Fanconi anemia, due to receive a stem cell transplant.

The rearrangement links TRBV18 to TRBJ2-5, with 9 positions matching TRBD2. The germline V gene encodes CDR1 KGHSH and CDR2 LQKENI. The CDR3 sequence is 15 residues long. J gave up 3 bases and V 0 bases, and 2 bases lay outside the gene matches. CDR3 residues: CASSPPIAGEETQYF. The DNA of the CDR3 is TGTGCCAGCTCACCACCGATAGCGGGGGAAGAGACCCAGTACTTC.

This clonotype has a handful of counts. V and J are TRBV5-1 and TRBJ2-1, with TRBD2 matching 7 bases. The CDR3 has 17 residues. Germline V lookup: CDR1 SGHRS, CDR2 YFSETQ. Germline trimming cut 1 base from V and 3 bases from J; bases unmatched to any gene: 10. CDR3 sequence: CASSLIGGVAGYNEQFF. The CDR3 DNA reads TGCGCCAGCAGCTTGATCGGGGGAGTAGCGGGCTACAATGAGCAGTTCTTC.

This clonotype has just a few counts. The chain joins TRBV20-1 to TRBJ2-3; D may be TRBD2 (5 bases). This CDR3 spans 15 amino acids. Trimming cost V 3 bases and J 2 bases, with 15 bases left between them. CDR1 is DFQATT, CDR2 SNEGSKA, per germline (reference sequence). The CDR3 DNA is TGCAGTGCTAGTCTAGCCCTAATTTACACAGATACGCAGTATTTT. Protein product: CSASLALIYTDTQYF.

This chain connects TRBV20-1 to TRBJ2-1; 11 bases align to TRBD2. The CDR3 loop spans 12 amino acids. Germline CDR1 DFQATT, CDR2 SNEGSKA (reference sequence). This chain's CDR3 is CNPSGRNNEQFF. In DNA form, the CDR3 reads TGCAACCCTAGCGGGAGGAACAATGAGCAGTTCTTC.

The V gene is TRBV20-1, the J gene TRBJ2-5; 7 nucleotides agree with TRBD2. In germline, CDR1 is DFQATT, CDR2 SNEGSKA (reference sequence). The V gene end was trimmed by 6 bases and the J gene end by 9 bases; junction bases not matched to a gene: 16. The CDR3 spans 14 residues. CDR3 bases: TGCAGTGCCCCGGACTCTAGCGGCGGGTCGGCCCAGTACTTC. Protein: CSAPDSSGGSAQYF.

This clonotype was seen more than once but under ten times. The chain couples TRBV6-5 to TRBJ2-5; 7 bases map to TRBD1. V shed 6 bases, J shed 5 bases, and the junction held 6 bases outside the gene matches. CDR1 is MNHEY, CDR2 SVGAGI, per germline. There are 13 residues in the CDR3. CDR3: CASSTDRLETQYF. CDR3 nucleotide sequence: TGTGCCAGCAGCACGGACAGGTTGGAGACCCAGTACTTC.

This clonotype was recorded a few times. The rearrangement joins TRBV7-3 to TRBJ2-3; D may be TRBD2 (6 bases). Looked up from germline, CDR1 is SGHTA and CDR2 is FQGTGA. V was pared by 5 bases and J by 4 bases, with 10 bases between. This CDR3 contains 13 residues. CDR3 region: CASSIRLADTQYF. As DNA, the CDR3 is TGTGCCAGCAGCATCCGACTAGCAGATACGCAGTATTTT.

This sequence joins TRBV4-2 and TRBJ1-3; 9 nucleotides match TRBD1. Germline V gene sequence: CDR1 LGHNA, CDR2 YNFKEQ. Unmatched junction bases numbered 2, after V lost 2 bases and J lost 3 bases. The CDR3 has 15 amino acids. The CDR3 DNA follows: TGTGCCAGCAGCCAACCGGACAGGGGTGGAAACACCATATATTTT. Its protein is CASSQPDRGGNTIYF.

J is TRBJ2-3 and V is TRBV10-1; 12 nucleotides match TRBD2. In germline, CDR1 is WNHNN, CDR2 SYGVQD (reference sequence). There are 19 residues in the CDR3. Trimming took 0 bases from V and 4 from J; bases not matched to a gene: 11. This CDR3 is CASSESPGLAGGPSDTQYF. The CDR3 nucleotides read TGCGCCAGCAGTGAGTCGCCAGGGCTAGCGGGAGGGCCGTCAGATACGCAGTATTTT.

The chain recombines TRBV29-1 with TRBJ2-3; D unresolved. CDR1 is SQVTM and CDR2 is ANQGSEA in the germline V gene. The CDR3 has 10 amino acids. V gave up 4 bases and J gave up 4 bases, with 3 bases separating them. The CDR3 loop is CSVVSDTQYF. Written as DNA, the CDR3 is TGCAGCGTTGTATCAGATACGCAGTATTTT.

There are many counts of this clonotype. CDR3 protein: CASRRGGNYEQYF. CDR3 DNA sequence: TGTGCCAGCAGACGCGGGGGGAACTACGAGCAGTACTTC. The V and J genes are TRBV6-5 and TRBJ2-7; 8 bases match TRBD2. There are 13 residues in the CDR3. V was pared by 6 bases and J by 3 bases, with 4 bases of the junction left unmatched. Germline values: CDR1 MNHEY, CDR2 SVGAGI.

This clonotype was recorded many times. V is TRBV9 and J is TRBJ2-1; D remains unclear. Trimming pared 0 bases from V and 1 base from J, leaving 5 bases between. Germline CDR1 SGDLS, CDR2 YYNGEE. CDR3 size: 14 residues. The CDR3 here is CASSVASSYNEQFF. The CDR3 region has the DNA TGTGCCAGCAGCGTAGCCTCGTCCTACAATGAGCAGTTCTTC.

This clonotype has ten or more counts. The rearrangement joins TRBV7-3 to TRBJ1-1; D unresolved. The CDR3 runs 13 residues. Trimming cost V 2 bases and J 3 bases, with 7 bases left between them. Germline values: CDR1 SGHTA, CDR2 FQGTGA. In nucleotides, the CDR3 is TGTGCCAGCAGCTTATTAACGTACACTGAAGCTTTCTTT. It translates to CASSLLTYTEAFF.

The CDR3 DNA reads as TGCAGTGCTAGATTGTCTGGATTCGACGAGCAGTACTTC. Translation: CSARLSGFDEQYF. The chain combines TRBV20-1 with TRBJ2-7; no clear D. The V gene's germline CDR1 is DFQATT and CDR2 SNEGSKA (reference sequence). The CDR3 runs 13 residues. Trimming took off 2 bases at V and 5 bases at J, with 13 bases between the two ends.

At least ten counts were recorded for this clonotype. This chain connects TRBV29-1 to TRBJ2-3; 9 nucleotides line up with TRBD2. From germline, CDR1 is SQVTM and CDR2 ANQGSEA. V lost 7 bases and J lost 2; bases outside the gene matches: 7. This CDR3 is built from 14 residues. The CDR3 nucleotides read TGCAGCGCGCGTGGCGGGAGGGACACAGATACGCAGTATTTT. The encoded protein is CSARGGRDTDTQYF.

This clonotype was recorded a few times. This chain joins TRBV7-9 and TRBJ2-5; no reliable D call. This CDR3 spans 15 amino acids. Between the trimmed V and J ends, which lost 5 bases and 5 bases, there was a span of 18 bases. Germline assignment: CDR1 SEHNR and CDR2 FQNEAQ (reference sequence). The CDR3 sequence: CASSPSDPLGETQYF. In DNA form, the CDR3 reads TGTGCCAGCAGCCCATCGGACCCTCTCGGGGAGACCCAGTACTTC.

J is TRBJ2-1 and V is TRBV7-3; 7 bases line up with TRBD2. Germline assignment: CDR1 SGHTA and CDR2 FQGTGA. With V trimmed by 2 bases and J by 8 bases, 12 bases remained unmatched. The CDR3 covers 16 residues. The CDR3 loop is CASSLSRGEIRDEQFF. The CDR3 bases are TGTGCCAGCAGCTTATCTCGGGGGGAAATTAGGGATGAGCAGTTCTTC.

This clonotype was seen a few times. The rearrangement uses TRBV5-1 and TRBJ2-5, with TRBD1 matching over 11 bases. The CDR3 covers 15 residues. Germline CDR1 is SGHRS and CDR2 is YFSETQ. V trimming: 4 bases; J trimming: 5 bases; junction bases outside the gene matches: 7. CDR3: CASSRTGGEEETQYF. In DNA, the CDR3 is TGCGCCAGCAGCCGGACAGGGGGCGAGGAGGAGACCCAGTACTTC. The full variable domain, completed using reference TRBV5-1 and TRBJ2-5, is KAGVTQTPRYLIKTRGQQVTLSCSPISGHRSVSWYQQTPGQGLQFLFEYFSETQRNKGNFPGRFSGRQFSNSRSEMNVSTLELGDSALYLCASSRTGGEEETQYFGPGTRLLVL.

The CDR3 bases are TGTGCCAGCAGCCGTACGCGGACCTCCTTGCCGGGGGAGCTGTTTTTT. Translated: CASSRTRTSLPGELFF. The genes are TRBV7-8 and TRBJ2-2; D call uncertain. There are 16 residues in the CDR3. Germline V gene sequence: CDR1 SGHVS, CDR2 FQNEAQ. Trimming removed 5 bases from V and 8 bases from J, with 21 bases in between.

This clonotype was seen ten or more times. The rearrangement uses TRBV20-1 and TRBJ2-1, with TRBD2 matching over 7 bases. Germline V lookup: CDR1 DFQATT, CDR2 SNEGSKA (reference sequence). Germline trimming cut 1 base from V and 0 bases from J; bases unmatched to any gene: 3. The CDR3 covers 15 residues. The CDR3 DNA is TGCAGTGCTAGAGCGACTAGCTACTCCTACAATGAGCAGTTCTTC. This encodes CSARATSYSYNEQFF.

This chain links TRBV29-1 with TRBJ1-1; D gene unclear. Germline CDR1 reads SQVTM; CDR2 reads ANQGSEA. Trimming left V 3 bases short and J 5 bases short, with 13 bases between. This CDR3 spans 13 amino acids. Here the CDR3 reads CSVDLGVGTEAFF. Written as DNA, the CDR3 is TGCAGCGTTGATTTAGGTGTTGGTACTGAAGCTTTCTTT.

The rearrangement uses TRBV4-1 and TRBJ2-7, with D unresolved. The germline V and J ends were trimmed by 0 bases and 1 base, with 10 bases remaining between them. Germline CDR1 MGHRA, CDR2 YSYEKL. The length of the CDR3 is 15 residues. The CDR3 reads CASSQEWHGSYEQYF. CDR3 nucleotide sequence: TGCGCCAGCAGCCAAGAGTGGCACGGATCCTACGAGCAGTACTTC.

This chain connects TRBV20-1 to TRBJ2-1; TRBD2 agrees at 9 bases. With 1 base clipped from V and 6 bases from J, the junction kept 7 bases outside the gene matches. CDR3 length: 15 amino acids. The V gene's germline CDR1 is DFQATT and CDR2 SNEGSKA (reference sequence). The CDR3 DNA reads TGCAGTGCTAGAGCGGGACTAGCTTATCCCAATGAGCAGTTCTTC. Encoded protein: CSARAGLAYPNEQFF.

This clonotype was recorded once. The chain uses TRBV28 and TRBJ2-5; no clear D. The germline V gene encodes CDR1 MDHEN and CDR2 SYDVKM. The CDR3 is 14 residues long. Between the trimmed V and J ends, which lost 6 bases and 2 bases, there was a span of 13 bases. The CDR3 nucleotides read TGTGCCAGCAGGACTGGGCTGGGACAAGAGACCCAGTACTTC. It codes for CASRTGLGQETQYF.

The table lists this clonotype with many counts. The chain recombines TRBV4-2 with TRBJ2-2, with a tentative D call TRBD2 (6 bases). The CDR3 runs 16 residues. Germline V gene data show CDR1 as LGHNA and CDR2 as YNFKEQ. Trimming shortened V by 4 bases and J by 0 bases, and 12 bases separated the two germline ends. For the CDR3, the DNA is TGTGCCAGCAGCCCCTTACTAGCCGCGAACACCGGGGAGCTGTTTTTT. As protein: CASSPLLAANTGELFF.

DNA for the CDR3: TGTGCCAGCAGCTTCTCCGGACTCGAGGCAGATACGCAGTATTTT. It encodes CASSFSGLEADTQYF. The rearrangement links TRBV7-2 to TRBJ2-3, with D perhaps matching TRBD2 (5 bases). Trimming removed 3 bases at V and 4 bases at J, with 14 bases between. Germline CDR1 is SGHTA and CDR2 is FQGNSA. This CDR3 spans 15 amino acids.

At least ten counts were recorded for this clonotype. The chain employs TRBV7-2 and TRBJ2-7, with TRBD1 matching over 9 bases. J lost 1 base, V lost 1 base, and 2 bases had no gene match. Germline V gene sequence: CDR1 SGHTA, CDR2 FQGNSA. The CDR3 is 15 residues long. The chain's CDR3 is CASSLEDRGSYEQYF. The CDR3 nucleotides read TGTGCCAGCAGCTTAGAGGACAGGGGATCCTACGAGCAGTACTTC.

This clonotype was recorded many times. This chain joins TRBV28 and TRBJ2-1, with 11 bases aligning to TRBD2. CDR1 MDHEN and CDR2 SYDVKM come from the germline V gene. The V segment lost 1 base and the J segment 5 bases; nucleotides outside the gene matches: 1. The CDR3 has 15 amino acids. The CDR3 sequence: CASSLSGLADNEQFF. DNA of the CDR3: TGTGCCAGCAGTTTATCGGGACTAGCGGACAATGAGCAGTTCTTC.